The 23 T cell receptor beta chains below come from one sample, sequenced in a study of T cells after yellow fever vaccination. TCRdb independently ran MiXCR on the 5' RACE reads; one entry per CDR3 protein. The sample carries around 350,000 distinct CDR3 sequences, roughly 6.2% recorded once. The input for sequencing was PBMCs, taken 5 days after the yellow fever booster vaccination. The receptors shown here come from a man aged 25-45 years who received the YFV17D yellow fever vaccine.

CDR3 coding DNA: TGTGCCAGCAGCCCGGTGGTGGGAGATACGCAGTATTTT. It translates to CASSPVVGDTQYF. The chain couples TRBV7-9 to TRBJ2-3; D is ambiguous. Per germline, CDR1 SEHNR and CDR2 FQNEAQ (reference sequence). V was clipped by 5 bases and J by 5 bases, with 11 bases between them. CDR3 length: 13 residues.

The DNA of the CDR3 is TGCGCCAGCAGCCAAGATGGTACGCAGGGGGACCACTCCTACGAGCAGTACTTC. This sequence encodes CASSQDGTQGDHSYEQYF. The chain couples TRBV4-3 to TRBJ2-7, with TRBD1 identical over 7 bases. Unmatched junction bases numbered 11, after V lost 0 bases and J lost 0 bases. Germline CDR1 is LGHNA and CDR2 is YSLEER. The CDR3 runs to 18 residues.

In its sample, this clonotype was seen many times. The rearrangement joins TRBV6-5 to TRBJ2-2; D not resolved. CDR3 length: 14 residues. The ends were cut back, 2 bases at V and 1 base at J, with 5 bases in the middle. Per germline, CDR1 MNHEY and CDR2 SVGAGI. This CDR3 reads CASSYPMNTGELFF. The DNA for the CDR3 is TGTGCCAGCAGTTACCCGATGAACACCGGGGAGCTGTTTTTT.

There are a few counts of this clonotype. At one end the junction does not follow the germline gene, possibly because of a read error. This chain uses TRBV12-3 or TRBV12-4 with TRBJ1-2; possibly TRBD1 for D (5 bases). The CDR3 has 10 amino acids. The CDR3 loop reads CASRRGAVAF. DNA of the CDR3: TGTGCCAGCCGTCGTGGGGCGGTCGCCTTC.

In this sample, this clonotype turned up a few times. The chain has TRBV11-2 and TRBJ2-2, with a possible D match to TRBD2 (5 bases). V shed 0 bases and J shed 1 base, with 9 bases lying between them. Germline CDR1 reads SGHAT; CDR2 reads FQNNGV. The CDR3 extends over 16 amino acids. The CDR3 coding sequence is TGTGCCAGCAGCTTAGATGACTACCTGAACACCGGGGAGCTGTTTTTT. This translates into CASSLDDYLNTGELFF. The full variable domain, rest sourced from reference TRBV11-2 and TRBJ2-2, is EAGVAQSPRYKIIEKRQSVAFWCNPISGHATLYWYQQILGQGPKLLIQFQNNGVVDDSQLPKDRFSAERLKGVDSTLKIQPAKLEDSAVYLCASSLDDYLNTGELFFGEGSRLTVL.

This clonotype was seen a handful of times. V usage is TRBV20-1 and J usage is TRBJ2-3, with TRBD2 as a possible D gene (6 bases). The CDR3 is 14 amino acids. In germline, CDR1 is DFQATT, CDR2 SNEGSKA (reference sequence). V was cut by 0 bases and J by 5 bases, with 12 bases left in between. The chain's CDR3 is CSARDGRRLDTQYF. The CDR3 coding sequence is TGCAGTGCTAGAGATGGGAGGAGACTAGATACGCAGTATTTT.

This clonotype showed up many times. This chain links TRBV7-2 with TRBJ2-2, with D unclear. This CDR3 region has 13 residues. Germline CDR1 is SGHTA and CDR2 is FQGNSA. V was shortened by 4 bases and J by 0 bases, with 3 bases between the two germline ends. The DNA for the CDR3 is TGTGCCAGCAGCTCGACGAACACCGGGGAGCTGTTTTTT. Its protein product is CASSSTNTGELFF.

The V call is TRBV7-9, the J call TRBJ2-1; D ambiguous. Trimming cost V 5 bases and J 7 bases, with 9 bases left between them. The CDR3 covers 12 residues. Per germline, CDR1 SEHNR and CDR2 FQNEAQ (reference sequence). The CDR3 coding sequence is TGTGCCAGCAGCCCTTTTTTGAATGAGCAGTTCTTC. Its protein is CASSPFLNEQFF. The full variable domain, its missing parts supplied by reference TRBV7-9 and TRBJ2-1, is DTGVSQNPRHKITKRGQNVTFRCDPISEHNRLYWYRQTLGQGPEFLTYFQNEAQLEKSRLLSDRFSAERPKGSFSTLEIQRTEQGDSAMYLCASSPFLNEQFFGPGTRLTVL.

This clonotype appeared many times. The V call is TRBV20-1, the J call TRBJ2-7; TRBD2 might be the D (6 bases). Trimming removed 0 bases at V and 2 bases at J, with 14 bases between. This CDR3 comprises 15 residues. Germline CDR1 DFQATT, CDR2 SNEGSKA (reference sequence). The CDR3 loop is CSARDRRDSTYEQYF. The CDR3 DNA sequence: TGCAGTGCTAGAGATCGCCGGGACTCCACCTACGAGCAGTACTTC.

This clonotype was recorded many times. The chain combines TRBV7-2 with TRBJ2-2, with unresolved D. V shed 0 bases and J shed 1 base, with 6 bases lying between them. The CDR3 is 15 amino acids. Germline values: CDR1 SGHTA, CDR2 FQGNSA. The CDR3 sequence is CASSLAAGNTGELFF. The CDR3 bases are TGTGCCAGCAGCTTAGCGGCAGGGAACACCGGGGAGCTGTTTTTT.

There are a few counts of this clonotype. V usage is TRBV7-2 and J usage is TRBJ2-7, with a weak D call TRBD2 (6 bases). Germline V gene sequence: CDR1 SGHTA, CDR2 FQGNSA. The CDR3 spans 15 residues. V shed 4 bases and J shed 0 bases, with 13 bases lying between them. The CDR3 here is CASSWLAGNSYEQYF. DNA for the CDR3: TGTGCCAGCAGCTGGCTGGCGGGGAACTCCTACGAGCAGTACTTC.

This clonotype was counted a few times. This chain joins TRBV20-1 and TRBJ1-5; 8 bases match TRBD1. The CDR3 runs to 14 residues. V lost 6 bases, J lost 3 bases, and 7 bases stayed unmatched. Germline-derived CDR1 and CDR2 are DFQATT and SNEGSKA (reference sequence). CDR3 residues: CSARTGFPNQPQHF. CDR3 in DNA: TGCAGTGCCCGGACAGGGTTCCCCAATCAGCCCCAGCATTTT.

This clonotype has at least ten counts. This sequence joins TRBV13 and TRBJ2-7; 7 bases are a match to TRBD2. The germline V gene has CDR1 PRHDT and CDR2 FYEKMQ (reference sequence). The CDR3 length is 16 residues. V shed 5 bases, J shed 2 bases, and the junction held 12 bases outside the gene matches. CDR3 protein: CASSLRAPAGAYEQYF. Here the CDR3 DNA reads TGTGCCAGCAGCCTTAGGGCCCCGGCGGGAGCCTACGAGCAGTACTTC.

The rearrangement links TRBV7-9 to TRBJ2-2; D is undetermined. CDR3 length: 14 amino acids. The germline gives CDR1 SEHNR, CDR2 FQNEAQ (reference sequence). Trimming left V 2 bases short and J 3 bases short, with 7 bases between. The CDR3 region is CASSLPQYTGELFF. The CDR3, as DNA: TGTGCCAGCAGCTTACCACAGTACACCGGGGAGCTGTTTTTT.

V gene TRBV3-1 combines with J gene TRBJ1-1, with D possibly matching TRBD1 (6 bases). The CDR3 is 13 residues long. Trimming shortened V by 1 base and J by 8 bases, and 11 bases separated the two germline ends. In germline, CDR1 is LGHDT, CDR2 YNNKEL (reference sequence). The DNA of the CDR3 is TGTGCCAGCAGCCAAGCTGGGGGGACAGAAGCTTTCTTT. It yields the protein CASSQAGGTEAFF.

The DNA of the CDR3 is TGTGCCAGCAGCTTTGTCCGGGTTGAGCGGCCCAATGAGCAGTTCTTC. The encoded protein is CASSFVRVERPNEQFF. This rearrangement joins TRBV7-2 to TRBJ2-1; possible D gene TRBD2, 5 bases. CDR1 and CDR2 from the germline V gene are SGHTA and FQGNSA. The CDR3 spans 16 residues. The V end was cut by 3 bases, the J end by 6 bases, with 18 bases between.

This clonotype turned up a few times. V usage is TRBV2 and J usage is TRBJ2-3; no definite D call. The CDR3 totals 15 residues. Germline CDR1 and CDR2: SNHLY and FYNNEI. With 2 bases removed from V and 2 bases from J, the gap between germline ends came to 11 bases. CDR3 in amino acids: CASSEKGTVTDTQYF. The CDR3 DNA follows: TGTGCCAGCAGTGAAAAGGGTACAGTCACAGATACGCAGTATTTT.

This clonotype was counted at least ten times. The chain links TRBV27 to TRBJ2-1, with TRBD2 identical over 7 bases. The germline gives CDR1 MNHEY, CDR2 SMNVEV (reference sequence). The CDR3 consists of 14 residues. Germline trimming cut 3 bases from V and 5 bases from J; bases unmatched to any gene: 4. CDR3 nucleotide sequence: TGTGCCAGCAGTTTTCTAGCGGCTAACAATGAGCAGTTCTTC. As protein: CASSFLAANNEQFF.

This clonotype was counted ten times or more. The chain uses TRBV9 and TRBJ2-1, with TRBD2 matching 10 bases. This CDR3 is 15 amino acids long. CDR1 is SGDLS and CDR2 is YYNGEE in the germline V gene. Trimming cost V 0 bases and J 7 bases; bases outside gene matches: 4. This CDR3 is CASSVVTSGFNEQFF. The CDR3 DNA reads TGTGCCAGCAGCGTAGTGACTAGCGGGTTTAATGAGCAGTTCTTC.

The rearrangement uses TRBV20-1 and TRBJ2-1; D is possibly TRBD2 (6 bases). Germline V lookup: CDR1 DFQATT, CDR2 SNEGSKA (reference sequence). CDR3 length: 15 amino acids. V was clipped by 6 bases and J by 0 bases, with 15 bases between them. CDR3 amino acids: CSAEGLPSSYNEQFF. In DNA form, the CDR3 reads TGCAGTGCCGAGGGACTTCCAAGCTCCTACAATGAGCAGTTCTTC.

In its sample, this clonotype was seen many times. The chain is built from TRBV7-9 and TRBJ2-5; D call uncertain. Germline V lookup: CDR1 SEHNR, CDR2 FQNEAQ (reference sequence). The V gene lost 2 bases and the J gene lost 4 bases, with 14 bases spanning the gap. The length of the CDR3 is 15 residues. The CDR3 is CASSLSLGPIETQYF. The CDR3 nucleotides read TGTGCCAGCAGCTTAAGTTTGGGTCCAATAGAGACCCAGTACTTC.

A few counts support this clonotype. The chain recombines TRBV14 with TRBJ2-1; perhaps TRBD1 as D (6 bases). This CDR3 is 13 amino acids long. CDR1 is SGHDN and CDR2 is FVKESK in the germline V gene. Trimming removed 4 bases at V and 9 bases at J, with 13 bases between. The DNA of the CDR3 is TGTGCCAGCAGCCCACAGGGTTGGGGTGAGCAGTTCTTC. Its translation is CASSPQGWGEQFF.

This clonotype was counted between two and nine times. The chain recombines TRBV6-2 or TRBV6-3 with TRBJ1-4; D uncertain. The CDR3 is made up of 14 amino acids. Trimming pared 8 bases from V and 4 bases from J, leaving 14 bases between. The germline gives CDR1 MNHEY, CDR2 SVGEGT. The CDR3 nucleotides are TGTGCCAGCTCTGCCGGGCGCCGTAATGAAAAACTGTTTTTT. Translated, it gives CASSAGRRNEKLFF.